This section outlines one T cell receptor (beta chain) sequence together with its context. This sample was included in a study of glioma-infiltrating T cells after dendritic cell vaccination. Germline CDR1 reads LNHDA; CDR2 reads SQIVND (reference sequence). There are 15 residues in the CDR3. V lost 3 bases to trimming and J lost 2 bases, with 14 bases between them. Profiling relied on immunoSEQ multiplex PCR, and the TCRdb table lists in-frame clones only, not all of them. The profile shows 80,000 to 100,000 clones, approximately 80% of them singletons. The rearrangement uses TRBV19 and TRBJ2-7; D perhaps matches TRBD1 (5 bases). The sequence came from a human donor with glioblastoma. Sequencing was performed on blood, taken before dendritic cell vaccination. CDR3: CASSIYPGKAYEQYF. The CDR3 DNA is TGTGCCAGTAGTATTTATCCAGGGAAAGCCTACGAGCAGTACTTC.